One sample yielded the 10 T cell receptor beta chains listed below, sequenced in a study of T cell responses to AZD1222 COVID-19 vaccine. Sequenced by immunoSEQ multiplex PCR; TCRdb stores in-frame clones only, minus some. The table lists 130,000 to 150,000 clones, 88% of them singletons. Sequences were derived from peripheral blood, sampled on day 0 of AZD1222 vaccination. These receptors came from an adult in good health.

This rearrangement joins TRBV7-9 to TRBJ2-2; possibly TRBD1 for D (5 bases). The CDR3 contains 14 residues. Germline V lookup: CDR1 SEHNR, CDR2 FQNEAQ (reference sequence). V was trimmed by 0 bases and J by 7 bases, leaving 9 bases between them. CDR3 DNA: TGTGCCAGCAGCTTAGCCCTTCAGGGCGGGGAGCTGTTTTTT. Translating it yields CASSLALQGGELFF.

The chain is built from TRBV28 and TRBJ2-5, with 10 bases aligning to TRBD1. J was trimmed by 5 bases and V by 2 bases; bases with no gene match: 8. The germline V gene has CDR1 MDHEN and CDR2 SYDVKM. This CDR3 contains 16 residues. The CDR3 DNA reads TGTGCCAGCAGTTTAAATACCGGGACAGGGGTCGAGACCCAGTACTTC. Translation: CASSLNTGTGVETQYF.

This clone appeared once. The CDR3 here is CATRSVDSPEAFF. The CDR3 coding sequence is TGTGCCACCCGATCAGTTGACAGCCCTGAAGCTTTCTTT. V and J are TRBV24-1 and TRBJ1-1; tentative D call: TRBD1 (5 bases). The CDR3 sequence is 13 residues long. The germline V gene encodes CDR1 KGHDR and CDR2 SFDVKD. Trimming cost V 9 bases and J 6 bases, with 16 bases left between them.

The chain carries TRBV4-1 and TRBJ2-7; 8 bases line up with TRBD1. J gave up 5 bases and V 5 bases, and 11 bases lay outside the gene matches. The CDR3 sequence is 15 residues long. CDR1 is MGHRA, CDR2 YSYEKL, per germline. CDR3 loop: CASSLTGEGYDEQYF. The DNA for the CDR3 is TGCGCCAGCAGCTTGACAGGGGAAGGATACGACGAGCAGTACTTC.

The chain couples TRBV10-3 to TRBJ2-7, with 9 nucleotides matching TRBD1. The length of the CDR3 is 13 residues. Trimming removed 6 bases from V and 6 bases from J; junction bases left unmatched: 6. CDR1 and CDR2 from the germline V gene are ENHRY and SYGVKD. CDR3 nucleotides: TGTGCCATCAGCCGGGACAGGGAGGCCGAGCAGTACTTC. Its protein product is CAISRDREAEQYF.

This clone appeared a single time. The chain links TRBV7-9 to TRBJ2-1; 7 bases align to TRBD1. The CDR3 runs to 16 residues. The germline gives CDR1 SEHNR, CDR2 FQNEAQ (reference sequence). V was pared by 5 bases and J by 1 base, with 8 bases of the junction left unmatched. This chain's CDR3 is CASSPPDRLSYNEQFF. The CDR3 region has the DNA TGTGCCAGCAGCCCTCCGGACAGGCTGTCCTACAATGAGCAGTTCTTC. The complete variable domain, with remaining parts taken from reference TRBV7-9 and TRBJ2-1, reads DTGVSQNPRHKITKRGQNVTFRCDPISEHNRLYWYRQTLGQGPEFLTYFQNEAQLEKSRLLSDRFSAERPKGSFSTLEIQRTEQGDSAMYLCASSPPDRLSYNEQFFGPGTRLTVL.

The chain joins TRBV6-4 to TRBJ2-1; unclear D gene. Trimming pared 5 bases from V and 0 bases from J, leaving 11 bases between. Per germline, CDR1 MRHNA and CDR2 SNTAGT. The CDR3 is 15 amino acids. The CDR3 loop is CASSLARSSYNEQFF. The CDR3 DNA follows: TGTGCCAGCAGTCTGGCCAGAAGCTCCTACAATGAGCAGTTCTTC.

This clone showed up just once. The genes are TRBV18 and TRBJ1-1; D is ambiguous. Trimming shortened V by 5 bases and J by 4 bases, and 14 bases separated the two germline ends. CDR3 length: 14 residues. Germline V CDR1 and CDR2: KGHSH, LQKENI. CDR3 bases: TGTGCCAGCTCAACCCTTGCTTGGGGCACTGAAGCTTTCTTT. Protein: CASSTLAWGTEAFF.

The rearrangement links TRBV30 to TRBJ1-2; 7 bases align to TRBD1. Germline V gene sequence: CDR1 GTSNPN, CDR2 SVGIG (reference sequence). The V and J ends lost 3 bases and 6 bases, in that order; junction bases with no gene match: 7. The CDR3 is made up of 13 amino acids. The CDR3 spells CAWRKGGKDGYTF. CDR3 in DNA: TGTGCCTGGAGGAAAGGGGGCAAGGATGGCTACACCTTC.

A few counts support this clone. Other DNA sequences in this sample translate to the same CDR3. The rearrangement joins TRBV6-4 to TRBJ2-1, with D hard to call. CDR1 and CDR2 from the germline V gene are MRHNA and SNTAGT. Between the trimmed V and J ends, which lost 0 bases and 7 bases, there was a span of 7 bases. This CDR3 is built from 13 residues. CDR3 DNA: TGTGCCAGCAGTGACTCGGCAGAGAATGAGCAGTTCTTC. Protein product: CASSDSAENEQFF.